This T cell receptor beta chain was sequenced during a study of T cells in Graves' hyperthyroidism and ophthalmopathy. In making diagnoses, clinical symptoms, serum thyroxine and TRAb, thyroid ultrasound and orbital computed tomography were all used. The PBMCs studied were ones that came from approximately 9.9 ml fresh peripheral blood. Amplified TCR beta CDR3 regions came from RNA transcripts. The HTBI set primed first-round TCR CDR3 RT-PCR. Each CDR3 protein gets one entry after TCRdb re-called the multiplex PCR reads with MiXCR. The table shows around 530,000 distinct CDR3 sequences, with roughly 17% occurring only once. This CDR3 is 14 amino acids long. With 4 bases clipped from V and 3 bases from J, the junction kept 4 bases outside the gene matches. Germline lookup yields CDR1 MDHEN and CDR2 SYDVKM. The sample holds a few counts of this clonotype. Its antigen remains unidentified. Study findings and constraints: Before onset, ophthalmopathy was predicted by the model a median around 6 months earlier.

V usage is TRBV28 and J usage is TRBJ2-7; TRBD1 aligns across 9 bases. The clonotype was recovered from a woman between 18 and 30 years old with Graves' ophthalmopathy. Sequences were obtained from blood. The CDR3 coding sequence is TGTGCCAGCAGTTGGGTGACAGGGGGCTACGAGCAGTACTTC. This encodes CASSWVTGGYEQYF.